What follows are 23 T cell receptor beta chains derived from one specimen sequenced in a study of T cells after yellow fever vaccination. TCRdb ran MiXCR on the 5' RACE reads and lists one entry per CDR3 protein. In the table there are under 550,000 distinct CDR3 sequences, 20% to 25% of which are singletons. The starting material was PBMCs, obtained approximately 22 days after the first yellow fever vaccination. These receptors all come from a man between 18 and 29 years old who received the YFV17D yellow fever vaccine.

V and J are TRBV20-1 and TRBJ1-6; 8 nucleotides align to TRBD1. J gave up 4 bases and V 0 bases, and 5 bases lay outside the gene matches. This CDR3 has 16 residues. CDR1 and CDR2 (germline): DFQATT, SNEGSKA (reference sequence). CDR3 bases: TGCAGTGCTAGAGAGACAGGGGCGATTTATAATTCACCCCTCCACTTT. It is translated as CSARETGAIYNSPLHF.

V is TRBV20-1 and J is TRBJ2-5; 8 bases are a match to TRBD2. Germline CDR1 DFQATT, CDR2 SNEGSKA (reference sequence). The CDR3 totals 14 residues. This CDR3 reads CSQSIGGAQETQYF. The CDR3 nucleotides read TGCAGCCAGAGCATCGGGGGGGCCCAAGAGACCCAGTACTTC.

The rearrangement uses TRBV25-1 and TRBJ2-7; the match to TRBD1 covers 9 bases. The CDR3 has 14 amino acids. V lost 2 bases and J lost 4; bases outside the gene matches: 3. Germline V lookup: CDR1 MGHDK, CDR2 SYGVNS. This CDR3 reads CASSETGGMYEQYF. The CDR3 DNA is TGTGCCAGCAGTGAAACAGGGGGCATGTACGAGCAGTACTTC.

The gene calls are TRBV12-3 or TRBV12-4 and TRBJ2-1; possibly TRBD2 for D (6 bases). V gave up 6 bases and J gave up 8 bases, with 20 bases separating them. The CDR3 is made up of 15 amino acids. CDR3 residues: CASSPGLGGWDEQFF. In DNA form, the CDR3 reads TGTGCCAGCAGCCCGGGACTGGGCGGGTGGGATGAGCAGTTCTTC.

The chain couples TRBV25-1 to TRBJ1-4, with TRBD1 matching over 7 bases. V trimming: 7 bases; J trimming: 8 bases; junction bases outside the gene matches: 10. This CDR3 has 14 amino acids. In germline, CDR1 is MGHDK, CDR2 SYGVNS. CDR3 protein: CASNQGGAGEKLFF. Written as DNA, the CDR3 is TGTGCCAGCAATCAGGGGGGGGCCGGAGAAAAACTGTTTTTT.

The DNA of the CDR3 is TGCGCCAGCAACCCTGGGACAGGTTGGACGGACGAAGCTTTCTTT. This gives the protein CASNPGTGWTDEAFF. This rearrangement joins TRBV5-2 to TRBJ1-1; TRBD1, as called in the table, went unchecked against the DNA. TRBV5-2 is marked as a pseudogene. The CDR3 covers 15 residues.

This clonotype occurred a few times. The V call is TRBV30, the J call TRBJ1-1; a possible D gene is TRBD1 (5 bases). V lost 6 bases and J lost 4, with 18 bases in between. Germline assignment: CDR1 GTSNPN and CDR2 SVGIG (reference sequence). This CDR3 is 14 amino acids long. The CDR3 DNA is TGTGCCTGCGCCTGGTCCGGGACCCTCACTGAAGCTTTCTTT. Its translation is CACAWSGTLTEAFF.

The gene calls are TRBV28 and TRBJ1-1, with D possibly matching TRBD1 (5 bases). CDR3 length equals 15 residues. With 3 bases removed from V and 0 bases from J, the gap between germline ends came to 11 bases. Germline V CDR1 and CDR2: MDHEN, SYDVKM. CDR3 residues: CASSFGRALNTEAFF. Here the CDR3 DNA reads TGTGCCAGCAGTTTCGGCAGGGCACTGAACACTGAAGCTTTCTTT.

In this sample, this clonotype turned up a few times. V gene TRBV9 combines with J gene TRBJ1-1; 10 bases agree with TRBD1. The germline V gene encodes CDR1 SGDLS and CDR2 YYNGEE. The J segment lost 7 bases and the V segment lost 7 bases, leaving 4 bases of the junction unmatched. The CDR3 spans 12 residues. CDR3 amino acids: CASGQGGYEAFF. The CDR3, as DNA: TGTGCCAGCGGACAGGGGGGTTATGAAGCTTTCTTT.

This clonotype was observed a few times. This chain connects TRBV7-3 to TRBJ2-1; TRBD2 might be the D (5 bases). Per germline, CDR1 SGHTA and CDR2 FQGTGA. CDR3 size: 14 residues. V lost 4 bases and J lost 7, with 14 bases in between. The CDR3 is CASSSGSPGNEQFF. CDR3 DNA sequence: TGTGCCAGCAGCTCCGGATCTCCGGGGAATGAGCAGTTCTTC.

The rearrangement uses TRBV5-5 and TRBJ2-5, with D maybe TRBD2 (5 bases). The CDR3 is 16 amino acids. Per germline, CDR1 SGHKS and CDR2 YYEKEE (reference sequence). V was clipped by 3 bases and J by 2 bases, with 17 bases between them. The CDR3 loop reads CASSYGVVAPQETQYF. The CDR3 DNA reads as TGTGCCAGCAGCTACGGAGTAGTAGCGCCACAAGAGACCCAGTACTTC.

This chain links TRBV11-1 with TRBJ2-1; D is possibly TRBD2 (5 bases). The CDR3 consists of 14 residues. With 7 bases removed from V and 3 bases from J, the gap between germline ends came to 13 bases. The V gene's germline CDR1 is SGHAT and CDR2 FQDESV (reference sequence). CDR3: CASNSRTGYNEQFF. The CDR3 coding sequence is TGTGCCAGCAACTCCCGGACTGGCTACAATGAGCAGTTCTTC.

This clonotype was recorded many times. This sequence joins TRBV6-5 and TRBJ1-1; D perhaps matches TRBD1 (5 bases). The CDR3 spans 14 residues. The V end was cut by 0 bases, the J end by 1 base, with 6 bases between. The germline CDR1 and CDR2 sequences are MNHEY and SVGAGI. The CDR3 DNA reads TGTGCCAGCAGTTACTCGACAGCGAACACTGAAGCTTTCTTT. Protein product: CASSYSTANTEAFF.

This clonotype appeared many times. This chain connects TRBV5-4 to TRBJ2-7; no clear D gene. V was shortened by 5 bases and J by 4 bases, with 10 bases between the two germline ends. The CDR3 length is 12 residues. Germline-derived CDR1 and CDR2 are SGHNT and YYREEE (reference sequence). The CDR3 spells CASSFSGYEQYV. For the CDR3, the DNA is TGTGCCAGCAGTTTTTCCGGTTACGAGCAGTACGTC.

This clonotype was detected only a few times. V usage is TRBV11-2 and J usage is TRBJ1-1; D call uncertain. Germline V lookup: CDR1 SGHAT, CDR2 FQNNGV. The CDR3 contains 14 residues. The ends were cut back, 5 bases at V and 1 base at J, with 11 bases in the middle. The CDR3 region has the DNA TGTGCCAGCAGCCCCGGATGGGGGAACACTGAAGCTTTCTTT. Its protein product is CASSPGWGNTEAFF.

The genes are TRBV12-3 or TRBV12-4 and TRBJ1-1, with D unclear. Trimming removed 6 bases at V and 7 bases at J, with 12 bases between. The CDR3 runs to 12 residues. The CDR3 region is CASSMGVSEAFF. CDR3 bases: TGTGCCAGCAGCATGGGAGTCAGTGAAGCTTTCTTT.

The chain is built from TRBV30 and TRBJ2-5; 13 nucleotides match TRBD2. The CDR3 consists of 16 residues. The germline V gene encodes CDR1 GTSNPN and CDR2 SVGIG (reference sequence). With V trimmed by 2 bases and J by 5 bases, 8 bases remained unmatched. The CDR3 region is CAWSRGTSGVSETQYF. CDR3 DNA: TGTGCCTGGAGTCGAGGGACTAGCGGGGTTAGCGAGACCCAGTACTTC.

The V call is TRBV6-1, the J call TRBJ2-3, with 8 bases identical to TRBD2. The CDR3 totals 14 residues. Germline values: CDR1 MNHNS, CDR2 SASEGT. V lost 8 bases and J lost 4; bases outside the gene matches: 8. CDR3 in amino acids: CASASGGRSDTQYF. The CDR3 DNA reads TGTGCCAGCGCTTCGGGGGGGAGATCAGATACGCAGTATTTT.

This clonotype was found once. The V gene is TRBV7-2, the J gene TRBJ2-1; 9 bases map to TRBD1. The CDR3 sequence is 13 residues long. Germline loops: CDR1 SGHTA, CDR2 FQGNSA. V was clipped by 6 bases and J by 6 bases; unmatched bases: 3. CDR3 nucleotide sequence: TGTGCCAGCAGTAACAGGGGGCGCAATGAGCAGTTCTTC. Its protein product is CASSNRGRNEQFF.

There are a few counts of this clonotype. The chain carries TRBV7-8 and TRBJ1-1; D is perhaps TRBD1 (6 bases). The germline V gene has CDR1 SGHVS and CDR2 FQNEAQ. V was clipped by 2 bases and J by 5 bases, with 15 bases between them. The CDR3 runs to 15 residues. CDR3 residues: CASSLWGGRLTEAFF. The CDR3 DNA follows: TGTGCCAGCAGCTTATGGGGGGGCCGTTTGACTGAAGCTTTCTTT.

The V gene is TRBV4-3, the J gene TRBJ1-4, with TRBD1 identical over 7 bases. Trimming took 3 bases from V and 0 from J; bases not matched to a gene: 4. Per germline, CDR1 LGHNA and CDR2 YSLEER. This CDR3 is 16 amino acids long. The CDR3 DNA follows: TGCGCCAGCAGCCACCCCACAGGGGCAACTAATGAAAAACTGTTTTTT. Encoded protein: CASSHPTGATNEKLFF.

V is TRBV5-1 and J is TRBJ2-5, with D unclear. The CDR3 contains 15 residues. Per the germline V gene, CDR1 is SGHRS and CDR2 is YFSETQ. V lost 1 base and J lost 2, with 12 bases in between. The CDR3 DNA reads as TGCGCCAGCAGCTTGCAGGCAGAACCACAAGAGACCCAGTACTTC. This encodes CASSLQAEPQETQYF.

In DNA form, the CDR3 reads TGTGCCAGCAGCCATGGGGGGCCCAGCTCCTACAATGAGCAGTTCTTC. Translating gives CASSHGGPSSYNEQFF. J is TRBJ2-1 and V is TRBV5-4, with D perhaps given as TRBD1 or TRBD2 (6 bases each). Trimming took 4 bases from V and 0 from J, leaving 14 bases between them. Germline loops: CDR1 SGHNT, CDR2 YYREEE (reference sequence). The CDR3 length is 16 residues.